Following are 22 T cell receptor beta chains from one sample sequenced in a study of T cell responses to AZD1222 COVID-19 vaccine. The repertoire was sequenced with immunoSEQ multiplex PCR; TCRdb's copy has only in-frame clones and lacks some. The repertoire holds some 180,000 clones, with roughly 89% as singletons. The input for sequencing was peripheral blood, taken on day 0 of AZD1222 vaccination. The receptor set was obtained from an adult in good health.

The V call is TRBV4-2, the J call TRBJ1-5; unclear D gene. Trimming removed 0 bases at V and 6 bases at J, with 12 bases between. The length of the CDR3 is 15 residues. Germline V gene sequence: CDR1 LGHNA, CDR2 YNFKEQ. The DNA for the CDR3 is TGTGCCAGCAGCCAAGATAACCTGGACGGTCAGCCCCAGCATTTT. Residues: CASSQDNLDGQPQHF.

This clone was seen a few times. This chain uses TRBV18 with TRBJ1-1; the D gene is possibly TRBD1 (5 bases). The CDR3 is made up of 14 amino acids. The V end was cut by 2 bases, the J end by 6 bases, with 13 bases between. Germline V gene data show CDR1 as KGHSH and CDR2 as LQKENI. The DNA for the CDR3 is TGTGCCAGCTCACCAAGTCGGGGCGGTGCTGAAGCTTTCTTT. It translates to CASSPSRGGAEAFF.

This chain uses TRBV7-9 with TRBJ1-1; 8 bases map to TRBD1. V shed 1 base, J shed 11 bases, and the junction held 12 bases outside the gene matches. The CDR3 is 15 residues long. In germline, CDR1 is SEHNR, CDR2 FQNEAQ (reference sequence). In DNA, the CDR3 is TGTGCCAGCAGCTTAGTTGGGACAGGCACCTCTCGGGCTTTCTTT. Translated, it gives CASSLVGTGTSRAFF.

V is TRBV5-4 and J is TRBJ2-2; unclear D gene. This CDR3 is built from 14 residues. Germline CDR1 is SGHNT and CDR2 is YYREEE (reference sequence). Trimming shortened V by 0 bases and J by 6 bases, and 9 bases separated the two germline ends. The CDR3 DNA is TGTGCCAGCAGCTTGGTTAGTCCCTCCGGGGAGCTGTTTTTT. It codes for CASSLVSPSGELFF. Drawing the rest from reference TRBV5-4 and TRBJ2-2, the complete variable domain is ETGVTQSPTHLIKTRGQQVTLRCSSQSGHNTVSWYQQALGQGPQFIFQYYREEENGRGNFPPRFSGLQFPNYSSELNVNALELDDSALYLCASSLVSPSGELFFGEGSRLTVL.

The DNA for the CDR3 is TGTGCCAGCAGTGAGGGTTCGGTCCCGAACATTCAGTACTTC. It translates to CASSEGSVPNIQYF. V usage is TRBV25-1 and J usage is TRBJ2-4; D remains ambiguous. The V gene lost 3 bases and the J gene lost 7 bases, with 13 bases spanning the gap. The CDR3 contains 14 residues. CDR1 and CDR2 (germline): MGHDK, SYGVNS.

The rearrangement joins TRBV14 to TRBJ2-3; D unresolved. Trimming pared 4 bases from V and 1 base from J, leaving 6 bases between. CDR3 size: 13 residues. From germline, CDR1 is SGHDN and CDR2 FVKESK. CDR3 amino acids: CASSLEGTDTQYF. The CDR3 region has the DNA TGTGCCAGCAGCCTAGAGGGCACAGATACGCAGTATTTT. The variable domain in full, completed from reference TRBV14 and TRBJ2-3, reads EAGVTQFPSHSVIEKGQTVTLRCDPISGHDNLYWYRRVMGKEIKFLLHFVKESKQDESGMPNNRFLAERTGGTYSTLKVQPAELEDSGVYFCASSLEGTDTQYFGPGTRLTVL.

This chain joins TRBV18 and TRBJ1-1; 7 positions match TRBD1. CDR1 is KGHSH, CDR2 LQKENI, per germline. The CDR3 extends over 13 amino acids. J was trimmed by 4 bases and V by 3 bases; bases with no gene match: 2. The CDR3 region is CASSPRQGTEAFF. The CDR3 coding sequence is TGTGCCAGCTCACCCCGACAGGGCACTGAAGCTTTCTTT. Together with reference TRBV18 and TRBJ1-1, the CDR3 gives the full variable domain: NAGVMQNPRHLVRRRGQEARLRCSPMKGHSHVYWYRQLPEEGLKFMVYLQKENIIDESGMPKERFSAEFPKEGPSILRIQQVVRGDSAAYFCASSPRQGTEAFFGQGTRLTVV.

The chain uses TRBV14 and TRBJ2-1; D gene unclear. Germline assignment: CDR1 SGHDN and CDR2 FVKESK. The CDR3 loop spans 16 amino acids. V dropped 4 bases and J dropped 5 bases, with 18 bases sitting between them. The CDR3 DNA is TGTGCCAGCAGCCGCCTCCGGGCTTTGGTGGACAATGAGCAGTTCTTC. Amino acid sequence: CASSRLRALVDNEQFF.

The gene calls are TRBV7-9 and TRBJ1-3; unclear D gene. The CDR3 length is 15 residues. Germline V gene data show CDR1 as SEHNR and CDR2 as FQNEAQ (reference sequence). V was shortened by 4 bases and J by 0 bases, with 10 bases between the two germline ends. CDR3 nucleotide sequence: TGTGCCAGCAGCTCGGTGGGGTTCTCTGGAAACACCATATATTTT. Translating it yields CASSSVGFSGNTIYF.

V gene TRBV7-9 combines with J gene TRBJ2-7; D is uncertain. The CDR3 is 14 amino acids. The V gene's germline CDR1 is SEHNR and CDR2 FQNEAQ (reference sequence). Trimming cost V 0 bases and J 0 bases, with 6 bases left between them. CDR3 loop: CASSLAGFSYEQYF. CDR3 coding DNA: TGTGCCAGCAGCTTAGCGGGGTTCTCCTACGAGCAGTACTTC.

The chain uses TRBV21-1 and TRBJ1-2. TRBV21-1 is assigned pseudogene status. This CDR3 has 14 residues. The CDR3 bases are TGTGCCAGCAGCAAATTGTGGAAGAACTATGGCTACACCTTC. It yields the protein CASSKLWKNYGYTF.

The CDR3 region is CASTLRIGDYGYTF. CDR3 nucleotide sequence: TGTGCCAGCACCCTGAGAATAGGGGACTATGGCTACACCTTC. This chain joins TRBV6-5 and TRBJ1-2; D is perhaps TRBD1 (5 bases). The CDR3 length is 14 residues. Trimming stripped 7 bases from V and 3 bases from J, with 15 bases between. CDR1 and CDR2 from the germline V gene are MNHEY and SVGAGI.

J is TRBJ2-3 and V is TRBV5-1; 11 bases align to TRBD2. The V and J ends lost 3 bases and 3 bases, in that order; junction bases with no gene match: 3. The CDR3 covers 15 residues. Germline CDR1 reads SGHRS; CDR2 reads YFSETQ. CDR3 residues: CASSSLAGGTDTQYF. CDR3 bases: TGCGCCAGCAGCTCATTAGCGGGAGGGACAGATACGCAGTATTTT.

V and J are TRBV27 and TRBJ1-2; 9 bases are shared with TRBD1. Germline values: CDR1 MNHEY, CDR2 SMNVEV (reference sequence). The CDR3 has 15 amino acids. The trim removed 5 bases at V and 7 bases at J, leaving 11 bases unmatched. CDR3 sequence (DNA): TGTGCCAGCAGTCCCCTCCCCGGGACAGGGTTTGGCTACACCTTC. Protein product: CASSPLPGTGFGYTF.

The chain links TRBV15 to TRBJ1-4; the match to TRBD1 covers 9 bases. Germline CDR1 LNHNV, CDR2 YYDKDF (reference sequence). V lost 3 bases to trimming and J lost 8 bases; unmatched junction nucleotides: 4. The CDR3 spans 14 residues. CDR3 DNA sequence: TGTGCCACCAGCAGGGACAGGGGATACGAAAAACTGTTTTTT. It yields the protein CATSRDRGYEKLFF.

This rearrangement joins TRBV10-2 to TRBJ1-2; D call uncertain. The germline V and J ends were trimmed by 0 bases and 8 bases, with 7 bases remaining between them. The CDR3 spans 12 residues. The germline CDR1 and CDR2 sequences are WSHSY and SAAADI. CDR3 DNA sequence: TGCGCCAGCAGTGAGTCTGTTGCGGGCTACACCTTC. This sequence encodes CASSESVAGYTF.

This sequence joins TRBV18 and TRBJ1-1; 10 bases map to TRBD1. This CDR3 has 15 amino acids. V lost 5 bases, J lost 4 bases, and 7 bases stayed unmatched. Germline values: CDR1 KGHSH, CDR2 LQKENI. This chain's CDR3 is CASSGDRGFVTEAFF. CDR3 in DNA: TGTGCCAGCTCAGGGGACAGGGGTTTTGTCACTGAAGCTTTCTTT.

This clone was recorded only once. The V gene is TRBV18, the J gene TRBJ1-2; D uncertain. The CDR3 runs 17 residues. Trimming cost V 2 bases and J 14 bases, with 30 bases left between them. The germline V gene has CDR1 KGHSH and CDR2 LQKENI. CDR3 residues: CASSPGPAGKNQYGKTF. The CDR3 DNA reads as TGTGCCAGCTCACCAGGTCCGGCGGGGAAAAACCAGTATGGCAAAACCTTC. Filled out from reference TRBV18 and TRBJ1-2, the complete variable domain reads NAGVMQNPRHLVRRRGQEARLRCSPMKGHSHVYWYRQLPEEGLKFMVYLQKENIIDESGMPKERFSAEFPKEGPSILRIQQVVRGDSAAYFCASSPGPAGKNQYGKTFGSGTRLTVV.

V usage is TRBV7-2 and J usage is TRBJ1-2, with D possibly matching TRBD1 (6 bases). Trimming removed 0 bases from V and 9 bases from J, with 11 bases in between. Looked up from germline, CDR1 is SGHTA and CDR2 is FQGNSA. The CDR3 runs 13 residues. The CDR3 protein is CASSLASQGRYTF. The CDR3, as DNA: TGTGCCAGCAGCTTAGCGTCTCAGGGGCGCTACACCTTC.

This clone was observed a few times. The rearrangement links TRBV6-5 to TRBJ2-7, with D maybe TRBD1 (7 bases). The CDR3 spans 15 residues. Per germline, CDR1 MNHEY and CDR2 SVGAGI. The germline V and J ends were trimmed by 2 bases and 6 bases, with 17 bases remaining between them. The DNA for the CDR3 is TGTGCCAGCAGTTACCTGGGCGGGACAGCAGGCGAGCAGTACTTC. Protein: CASSYLGGTAGEQYF.

V gene TRBV27 combines with J gene TRBJ2-7, with a possible D match to TRBD1 (6 bases). Per germline, CDR1 MNHEY and CDR2 SMNVEV (reference sequence). V was clipped by 3 bases and J by 5 bases, with 14 bases between them. This CDR3 has 14 residues. In DNA, the CDR3 is TGTGCCAGCAGTTTGGGGGCGGTACGACACGAGCAGTACTTC. Encoded protein: CASSLGAVRHEQYF.

The chain has TRBV5-4 and TRBJ1-3, with a tentative D call TRBD1 (5 bases). The germline V gene has CDR1 SGHNT and CDR2 YYREEE (reference sequence). This CDR3 has 15 residues. Trimming left V 4 bases short and J 0 bases short, with 11 bases between. CDR3 coding DNA: TGTGCCAGCAGCCCGGACATTAGCTCTGGAAACACCATATATTTT. Amino acids: CASSPDISSGNTIYF. Looking up the rest from reference TRBV5-4 and TRBJ1-3 gives the full variable domain: ETGVTQSPTHLIKTRGQQVTLRCSSQSGHNTVSWYQQALGQGPQFIFQYYREEENGRGNFPPRFSGLQFPNYSSELNVNALELDDSALYLCASSPDISSGNTIYFGEGSWLTVV.